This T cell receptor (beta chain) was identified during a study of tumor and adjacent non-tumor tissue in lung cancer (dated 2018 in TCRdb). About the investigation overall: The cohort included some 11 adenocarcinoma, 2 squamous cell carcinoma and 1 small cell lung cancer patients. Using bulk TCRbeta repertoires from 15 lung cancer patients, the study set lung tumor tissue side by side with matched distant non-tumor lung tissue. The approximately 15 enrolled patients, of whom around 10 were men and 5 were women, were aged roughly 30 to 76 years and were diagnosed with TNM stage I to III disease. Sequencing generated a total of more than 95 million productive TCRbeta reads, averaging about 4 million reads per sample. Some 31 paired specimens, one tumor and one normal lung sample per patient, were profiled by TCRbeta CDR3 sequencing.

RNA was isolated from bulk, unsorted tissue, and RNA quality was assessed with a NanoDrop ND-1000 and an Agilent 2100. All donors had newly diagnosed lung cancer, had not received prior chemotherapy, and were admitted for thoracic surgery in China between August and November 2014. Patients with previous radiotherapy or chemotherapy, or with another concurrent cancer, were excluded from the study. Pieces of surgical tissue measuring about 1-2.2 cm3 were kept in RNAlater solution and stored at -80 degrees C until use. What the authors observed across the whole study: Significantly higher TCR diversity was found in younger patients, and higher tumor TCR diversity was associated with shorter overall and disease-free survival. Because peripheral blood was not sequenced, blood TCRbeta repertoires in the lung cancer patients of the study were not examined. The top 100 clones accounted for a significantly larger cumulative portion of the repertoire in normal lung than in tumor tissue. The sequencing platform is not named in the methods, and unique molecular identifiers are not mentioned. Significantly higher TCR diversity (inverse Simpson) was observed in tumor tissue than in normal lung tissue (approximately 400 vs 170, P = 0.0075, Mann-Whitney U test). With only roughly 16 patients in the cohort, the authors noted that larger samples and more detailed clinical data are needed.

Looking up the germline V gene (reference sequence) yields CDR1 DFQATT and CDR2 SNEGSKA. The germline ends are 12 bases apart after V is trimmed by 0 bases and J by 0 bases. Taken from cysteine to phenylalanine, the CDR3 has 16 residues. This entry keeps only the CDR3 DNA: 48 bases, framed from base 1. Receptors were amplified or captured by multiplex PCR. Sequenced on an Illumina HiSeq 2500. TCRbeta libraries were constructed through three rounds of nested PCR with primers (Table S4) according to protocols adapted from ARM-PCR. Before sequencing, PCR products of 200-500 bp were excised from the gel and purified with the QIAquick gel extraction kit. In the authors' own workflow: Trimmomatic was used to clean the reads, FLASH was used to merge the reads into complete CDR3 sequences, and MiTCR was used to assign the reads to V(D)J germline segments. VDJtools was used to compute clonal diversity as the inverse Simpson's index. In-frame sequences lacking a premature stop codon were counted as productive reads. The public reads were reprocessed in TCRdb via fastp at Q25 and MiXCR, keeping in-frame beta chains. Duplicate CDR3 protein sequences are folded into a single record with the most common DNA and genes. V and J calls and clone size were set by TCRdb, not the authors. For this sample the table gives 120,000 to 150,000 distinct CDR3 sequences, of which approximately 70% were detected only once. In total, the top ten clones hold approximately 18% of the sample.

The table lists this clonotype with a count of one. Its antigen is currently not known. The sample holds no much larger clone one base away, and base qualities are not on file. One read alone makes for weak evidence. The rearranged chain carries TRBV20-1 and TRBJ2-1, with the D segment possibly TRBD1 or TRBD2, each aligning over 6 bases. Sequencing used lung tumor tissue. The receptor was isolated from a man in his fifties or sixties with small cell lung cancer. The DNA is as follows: TGCAGTGCTAGAGAGGGGGGCGGTACCTCCTACAATGAGCAGTTCTTC. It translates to CSAREGGGTSYNEQFF.